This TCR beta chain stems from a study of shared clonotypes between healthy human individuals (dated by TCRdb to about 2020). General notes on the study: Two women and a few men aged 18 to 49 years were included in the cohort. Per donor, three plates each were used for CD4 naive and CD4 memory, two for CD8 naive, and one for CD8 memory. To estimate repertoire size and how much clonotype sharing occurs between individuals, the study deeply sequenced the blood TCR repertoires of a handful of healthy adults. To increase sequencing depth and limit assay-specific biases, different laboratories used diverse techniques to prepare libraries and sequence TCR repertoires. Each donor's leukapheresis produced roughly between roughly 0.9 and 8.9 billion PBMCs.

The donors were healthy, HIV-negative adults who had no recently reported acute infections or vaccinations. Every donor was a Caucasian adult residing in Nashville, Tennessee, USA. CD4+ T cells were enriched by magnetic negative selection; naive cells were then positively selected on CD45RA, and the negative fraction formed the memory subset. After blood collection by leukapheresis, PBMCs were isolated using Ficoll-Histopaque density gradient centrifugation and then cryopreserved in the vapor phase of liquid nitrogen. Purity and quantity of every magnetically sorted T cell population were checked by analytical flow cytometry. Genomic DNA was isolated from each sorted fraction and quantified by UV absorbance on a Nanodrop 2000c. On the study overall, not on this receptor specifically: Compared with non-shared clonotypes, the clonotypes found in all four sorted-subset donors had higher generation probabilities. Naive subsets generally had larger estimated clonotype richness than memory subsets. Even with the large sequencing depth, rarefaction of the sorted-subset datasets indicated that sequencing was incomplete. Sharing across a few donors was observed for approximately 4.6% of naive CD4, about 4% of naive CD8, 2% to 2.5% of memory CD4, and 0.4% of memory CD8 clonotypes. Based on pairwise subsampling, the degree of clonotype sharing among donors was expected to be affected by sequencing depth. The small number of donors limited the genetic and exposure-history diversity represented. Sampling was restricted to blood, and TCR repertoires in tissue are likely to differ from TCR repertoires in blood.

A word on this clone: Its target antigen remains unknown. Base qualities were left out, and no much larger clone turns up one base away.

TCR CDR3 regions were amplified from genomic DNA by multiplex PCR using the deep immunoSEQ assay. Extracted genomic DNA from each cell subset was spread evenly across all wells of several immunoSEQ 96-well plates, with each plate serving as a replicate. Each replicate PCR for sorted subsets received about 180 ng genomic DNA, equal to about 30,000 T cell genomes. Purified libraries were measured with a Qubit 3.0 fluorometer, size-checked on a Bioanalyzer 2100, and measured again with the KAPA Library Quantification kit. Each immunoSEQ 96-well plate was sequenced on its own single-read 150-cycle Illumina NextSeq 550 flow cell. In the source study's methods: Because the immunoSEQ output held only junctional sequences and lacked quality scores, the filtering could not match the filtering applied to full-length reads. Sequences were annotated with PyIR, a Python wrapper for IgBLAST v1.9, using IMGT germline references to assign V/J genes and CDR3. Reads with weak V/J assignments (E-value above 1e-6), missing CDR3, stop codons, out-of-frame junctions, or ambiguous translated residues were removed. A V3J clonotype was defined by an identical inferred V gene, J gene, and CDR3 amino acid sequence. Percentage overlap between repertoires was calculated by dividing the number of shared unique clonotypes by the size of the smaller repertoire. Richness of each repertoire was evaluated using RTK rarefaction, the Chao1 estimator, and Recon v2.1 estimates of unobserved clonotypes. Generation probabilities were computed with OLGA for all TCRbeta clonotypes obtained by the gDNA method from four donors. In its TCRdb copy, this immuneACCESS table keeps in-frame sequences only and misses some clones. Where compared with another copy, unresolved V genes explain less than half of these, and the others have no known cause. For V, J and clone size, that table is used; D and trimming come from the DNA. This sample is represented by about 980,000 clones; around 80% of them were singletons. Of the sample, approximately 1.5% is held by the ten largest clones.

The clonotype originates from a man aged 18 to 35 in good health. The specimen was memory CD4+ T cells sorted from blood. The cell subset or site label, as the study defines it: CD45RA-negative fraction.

The DNA sequence is as follows: TGTGCCATCAGTCCCACAGGGGCCGCTATCGGGAACTATGGCTACACCTTC. The encoded protein is CAISPTGAAIGNYGYTF. In this chain, TRBV10-3 is recombined with TRBJ1-2; 7 of the junction bases match TRBD1. Taken from the germline V gene, the CDR1 and CDR2 loops are ENHRY and SYGVKD. Counted from cysteine to phenylalanine, this CDR3 has 17 amino acids. Only the CDR3 DNA stays, 51 bases, in frame from base 1. V ends up 5 bases short and J 2 bases short, with an unmatched junction base count of 14.